Listed here are 5 T cell receptor beta chains from one sample, sequenced in a study of CD8 T cells in Susac syndrome. Reverse transcription of roughly 0.5 to 1 ug RNA was carried out with random hexamers. TCRdb reprocessed the immunoSEQ multiplex PCR reads with MiXCR, giving one entry per CDR3 protein. The sample shows about 130,000 distinct CDR3 sequences, around 90% of them seen only once. The material sequenced was CD8+ T cells from PBMCs. The source of these receptors is a human donor with multiple sclerosis.

The chain employs TRBV3-1 and TRBJ2-1, with 13 bases that match TRBD2. The ends lost 6 bases at V and 1 base at J; junction bases unmatched: 9. Germline CDR1 and CDR2: LGHDT and YNNKEL (reference sequence). The CDR3 has 18 residues. The CDR3 DNA reads TGTGCCAGCAGTCACGGGACTAGCGGGACAGGGTCCTACAATGAGCAGTTCTTC. Residues: CASSHGTSGTGSYNEQFF.

The rearrangement uses TRBV4-1 and TRBJ1-1, with 7 bases identical to TRBD1. Germline-derived CDR1 and CDR2 are MGHRA and YSYEKL. V lost 4 bases and J lost 4; bases outside the gene matches: 18. This CDR3 has 18 residues. This CDR3 reads CASSPVRQGHLGGTEAFF. CDR3 DNA sequence: TGCGCCAGCAGCCCCGTCAGACAGGGACACCTAGGAGGCACTGAAGCTTTCTTT.

The chain links TRBV27 to TRBJ2-3; D call uncertain. CDR1 and CDR2 from the germline V gene are MNHEY and SMNVEV (reference sequence). The V end was cut by 6 bases, the J end by 6 bases, with 13 bases between. This CDR3 spans 13 amino acids. The CDR3 region is CASSAATTDTQYF. The CDR3 coding sequence is TGTGCCAGCAGCGCAGCAACGACCGATACGCAGTATTTT.

The V call is TRBV13, the J call TRBJ1-1; 7 bases are a match to TRBD1. The CDR3 spans 13 residues. V shed 5 bases, J shed 6 bases, and the junction held 6 bases outside the gene matches. The V gene's germline CDR1 is PRHDT and CDR2 FYEKMQ (reference sequence). The CDR3 sequence: CASSRQGGSEAFF. In DNA, the CDR3 is TGTGCCAGCAGCCGACAGGGAGGATCTGAAGCTTTCTTT.

The chain joins TRBV5-6 to TRBJ1-5; the D gene is possibly TRBD1 (6 bases). Per germline, CDR1 SGHDT and CDR2 YYEEEE. CDR3 length equals 16 residues. Trimming left V 3 bases short and J 5 bases short, with 18 bases between. The CDR3, as DNA: TGTGCCAGCAGCTCCGGGGGGCAGGGGATCTATCAGCCCCAGCATTTT. Its translation is CASSSGGQGIYQPQHF.